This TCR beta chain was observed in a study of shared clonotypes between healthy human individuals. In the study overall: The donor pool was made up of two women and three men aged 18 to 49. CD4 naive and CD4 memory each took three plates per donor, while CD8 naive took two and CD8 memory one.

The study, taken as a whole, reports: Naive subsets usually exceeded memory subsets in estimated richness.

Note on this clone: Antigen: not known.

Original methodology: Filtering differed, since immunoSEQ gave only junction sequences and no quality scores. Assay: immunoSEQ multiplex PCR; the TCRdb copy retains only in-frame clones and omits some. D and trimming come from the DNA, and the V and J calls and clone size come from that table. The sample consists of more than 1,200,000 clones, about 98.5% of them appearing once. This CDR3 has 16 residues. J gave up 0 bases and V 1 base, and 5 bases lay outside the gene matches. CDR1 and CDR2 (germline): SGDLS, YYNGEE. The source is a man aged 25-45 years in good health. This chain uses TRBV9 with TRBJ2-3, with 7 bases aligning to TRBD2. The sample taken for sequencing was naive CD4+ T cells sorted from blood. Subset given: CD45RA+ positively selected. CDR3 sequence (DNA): TGTGCCAGCAGCGTACCAACTAGCGCGAGCACAGATACGCAGTATTTT. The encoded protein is CASSVPTSASTDTQYF.